This TCR beta chain was obtained from a study of shared clonotypes between healthy human individuals (dated by TCRdb to between 2020 and 2021). Notes on the research overall: A few men and a couple of women, aged 18 to 49 years, made up the cohort. To estimate repertoire size and how much clonotype sharing occurs between individuals, the study deeply sequenced the blood TCR repertoires of roughly 5 healthy adults. To increase sequencing depth and limit assay-specific biases, TCR repertoire library preparation and sequencing were carried out by different laboratories using diverse techniques. Per donor, leukapheresis produced somewhere between about 0.85 and 8.9 billion PBMCs. What the research found in general, with its limitations: Pairwise subsampling led to the expectation that sequencing depth would affect the degree of clonotype sharing among donors. Sampling was restricted to blood, and TCR repertoires in tissues likely differ from the TCR repertoires found in blood. Because the study included a small number of donors, the genetic and exposure-history diversity represented was limited.

The donors were healthy, HIV-negative adults who had no recently reported acute infections or vaccinations. Every donor was a Caucasian adult living in Nashville, Tennessee, USA. For unsorted samples, tens of millions of PBMCs were counted and genomic DNA was extracted with the QIAamp DNA Blood Mini kit. Blood was obtained by leukapheresis, after which PBMCs were separated by Ficoll-Histopaque density gradient centrifugation and cryopreserved in liquid nitrogen vapor phase. TCR CDR3 regions were amplified from genomic DNA by multiplex PCR using the deep immunoSEQ assay. For each cell subset, the extracted genomic DNA was distributed evenly across all wells of several immunoSEQ 96-well plates, and each plate served as one replicate. Each replicate PCR for unsorted PBMC received 300 to 350 ng genomic DNA, equal to about 30,000 T cell genomes. Genomic DNA from unsorted PBMC was sequenced over ten immunoSEQ deep assay plates. Purified libraries were measured with a Qubit 3.0 fluorometer, size-checked on a Bioanalyzer 2100, and measured again with the KAPA Library Quantification kit. A separate single-read 150-cycle Illumina NextSeq 550 flow cell was used to sequence each immunoSEQ 96-well plate. On the study's bioinformatics: The immunoSEQ output contained only junctional sequences without quality scores, so filtering could not match that applied to full-length reads. Sequences were annotated with PyIR, a Python wrapper for IgBLAST v1.9, and V/J genes and CDR3 were assigned using IMGT germline references. Any read was removed if the V/J assignment was weak (E-value above 1e-6), the CDR3 was missing, or the read contained stop codons, out-of-frame junctions, or ambiguous translated residues. V3J clonotypes were defined as sequences sharing the same inferred V gene, J gene, and CDR3 amino acid sequence. The percentage overlap between two repertoires was calculated by dividing the number of shared unique clonotypes by the size of the smaller repertoire. Repertoire richness was assessed with RTK rarefaction, the Chao1 estimator, and Recon v2.1 estimates of unobserved clonotypes. TCRdb took over this immuneACCESS table, retaining in-frame rearrangements with V and J assigned. Such tables are incomplete; in checked studies, under half of the missing clones stem from an unresolved V gene, and the remainder is unexplained. The V and J calls and clone size were taken over from that table, and D and trimming were inferred from the DNA. The sample table records fewer than 550,000 clones; 75% to 80% of these occur just once. The biggest ten clones account for around 13% of the sample.

About this clone: There is no known antigen for this receptor. No much larger clonotype is one base removed from it; base qualities were not supplied.

V drops 6 bases and J drops 5 bases, leaving 20 bases in between. The CDR3, cysteine through phenylalanine, is 16 amino acids long. Only the CDR3 DNA is retained, 48 bases long and in frame from the first base. As encoded in the germline V gene (reference sequence), CDR1 is WNHNN while CDR2 is SYGVQD. Sequencing used PBMCs. This receptor chain uses TRBV10-1 and TRBJ1-5, with the identity of the D gene unclear. This receptor was taken from a woman aged 40 to 50 in good health. Some clones in this sample may be carry-over from other donors' samples. The CDR3 region: CASRAVRAPKDQPQHF. The sequence in DNA is TGCGCCAGCAGGGCAGTAAGGGCCCCAAAGGATCAGCCCCAGCATTTT.